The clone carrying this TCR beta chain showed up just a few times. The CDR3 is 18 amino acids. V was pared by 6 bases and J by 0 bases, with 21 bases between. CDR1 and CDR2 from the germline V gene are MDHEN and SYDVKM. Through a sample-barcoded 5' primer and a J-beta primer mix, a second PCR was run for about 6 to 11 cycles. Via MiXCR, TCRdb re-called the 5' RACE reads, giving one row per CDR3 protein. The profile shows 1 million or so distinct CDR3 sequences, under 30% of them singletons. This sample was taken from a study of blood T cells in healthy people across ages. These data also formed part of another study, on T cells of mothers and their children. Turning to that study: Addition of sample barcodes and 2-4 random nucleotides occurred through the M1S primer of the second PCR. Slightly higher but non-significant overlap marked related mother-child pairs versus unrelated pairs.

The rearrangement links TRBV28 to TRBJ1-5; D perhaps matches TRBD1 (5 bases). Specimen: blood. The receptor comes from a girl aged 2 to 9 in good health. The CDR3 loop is CASSFGAGDGHSNQPQHF. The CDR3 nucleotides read TGTGCCAGCAGCTTCGGCGCTGGGGACGGTCATAGCAATCAGCCCCAGCATTTT. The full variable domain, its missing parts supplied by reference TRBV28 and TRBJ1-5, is DVKVTQSSRYLVKRTGEKVFLECVQDMDHENMFWYRQDPGLGLRLIYFSYDVKMKEKGDIPEGYSVSREKKERFSLILESASTNQTSMYLCASSFGAGDGHSNQPQHFGDGTRLSIL.